The 13 T cell receptor beta chains in this list originate from one sample, sequenced in a study of shared clonotypes between healthy human individuals (TCRdb year 2020). The library was obtained by the immunoSEQ multiplex PCR assay. TCRdb holds this immuneACCESS table with in-frame rearrangements only. Some clones are missing; in checked studies, unresolved V genes explain under half, and the rest has no known cause. The sample table records approximately 500,000 clones; 81% of these occur just once. Roughly 13% of the sample goes to the ten largest clones. The sequencing sample was made of PBMCs. The receptors come from a woman between 35 and 50 years old in good health. Some clones in this sample may be carry-over from other donors' samples.

In the case of this clone: Other DNA sequences in this specimen translate into the identical CDR3. In nucleotides, the CDR3 is TGTGCCAGCAGCTCTCAAGAGACCCAGTACTTC. Amino acids: CASSSQETQYF. This chain connects TRBV5-4 to TRBJ2-5, with D hard to call. V lost 3 bases and J 2 bases, leaving 2 bases between the germline ends. Germline CDR1 SGHNT, CDR2 YYREEE (reference sequence). The length of the CDR3 is 11 residues.

As regards this clone: A clone one base away is much larger, so this may be a read error. Other DNA sequences in this specimen translate into the identical CDR3. The chain joins TRBV7-9 to TRBJ2-1; 14 nucleotides match TRBD2. Germline CDR1 is SEHNR and CDR2 is FQNEAQ (reference sequence). The CDR3 totals 16 residues. Losses at the gene ends were 5 bases for V and 9 bases for J; bases not matched to a gene: 9. CDR3 region: CASSRAGTSGRGEQFF. The CDR3 bases are TGTGCCAGCAGCAGGGCCGGGACTAGCGGGAGAGGTGAGCAGTTCTTC.

As regards this clone: This likely came from a read error, as a far larger clone is one base away. V is TRBV2 and J is TRBJ1-1; D is unclear. With 6 bases removed from V and 4 bases from J, the gap between germline ends came to 24 bases. The germline CDR1 and CDR2 sequences are SNHLY and FYNNEI. The CDR3 is 17 amino acids. The CDR3 DNA reads TGTGCCAGCAGCCACGGACTGCGACGGCTGGAGAGCACTGAAGCTTTCTTT. This sequence encodes CASSHGLRRLESTEAFF.

As concerns this clone: One base separates it from a far larger clone, so it is likely a read error. The chain couples TRBV5-4 to TRBJ1-1; TRBD1 aligns across 9 bases. CDR3 size: 16 residues. Germline-derived CDR1 and CDR2 are SGHNT and YYREEE (reference sequence). CDR3 nucleotides: TGTGCCAGCAGCTCGGGGACAGGGCTTTCTAACACTGAATCTTTCTTT. It codes for CASSSGTGLSNTESFF. The full variable domain, its missing parts supplied by reference TRBV5-4 and TRBJ1-1, is ETGVTQSPTHLIKTRGQQVTLRCSSQSGHNTVSWYQQALGQGPQFIFQYYREEENGRGNFPPRFSGLQFPNYSSELNVNALELDDSALYLCASSSGTGLSNTESFFGQGTRLTVV.

As DNA, the CDR3 is TGTGCCAGCAGTCAGACATACTACAATGAGCAGTTCTTC. Encoded protein: CASSQTYYNEQFF. The chain couples TRBV2 to TRBJ2-1; D uncertain. V dropped 5 bases and J dropped 3 bases, with 8 bases sitting between them. The CDR3 spans 13 residues. Germline CDR1 SNHLY, CDR2 FYNNEI.

Concerning this clone: A single base is all that separates this from a far larger clone, so a read error is likely. This rearrangement joins TRBV5-1 to TRBJ1-1; D is undetermined. Trimming took off 0 bases at V and 3 bases at J, with 12 bases between the two ends. CDR3 size: 15 residues. The germline CDR1 and CDR2 sequences are SGHRS and YFSETQ. The CDR3 region has the DNA TGCGCCAGCAGCTTGGCGACATGGCCCCACACTGAAGCTTTCTTT. This codes for CASSLATWPHTEAFF.

Concerning this clone itself: A far larger clone is one nucleotide away, so this likely arose from a read error. The chain uses TRBV7-2 and TRBJ2-7; TRBD2 matches at 12 bases. Per germline, CDR1 SGHTA and CDR2 FQGNSA. The CDR3 spans 15 residues. The CDR3 bases are TGTGCCAGCAGCCTCACTAGCGGGAGGTCCTACGGGCAGTACTTC. It translates to CASSLTSGRSYGQYF.

The chain joins TRBV7-8 to TRBJ2-5; 7 bases line up with TRBD1. Trimming at V came to 6 bases and at J to 2 bases, leaving 6 bases not matched to a gene. CDR3 length equals 14 residues. Germline V gene data show CDR1 as SGHVS and CDR2 as FQNEAQ. The CDR3 DNA follows: TGTGCCAGCAGTTATCAGACAGGGCAAGAGACCCAGTACTTC. It codes for CASSYQTGQETQYF.

Worth noting for this clone: A far bigger clonotype differs at one base, so this is likely a read error. The chain joins TRBV5-4 to TRBJ2-2; unclear D gene. V lost 0 bases, J lost 1 base, and 7 bases lay in between. The CDR3 loop spans 15 amino acids. The germline gives CDR1 SGHNT, CDR2 YYREEE (reference sequence). This CDR3 is CASSLARGNTGELFF. The CDR3 DNA reads as TGTGCCAGCAGCTTGGCTAGAGGGAACACCGGGGAGCTGTTTTTT.

The V call is TRBV28, the J call TRBJ2-6, with unresolved D. Germline V gene sequence: CDR1 MDHEN, CDR2 SYDVKM. V was cut by 7 bases and J by 2 bases, with 0 bases left in between. This CDR3 region has 11 residues. The CDR3 nucleotides are TGTGCCAGCACTGGGGCCAACGTCCTGACTTTC. Translation gives CASTGANVLTF.

The genes are TRBV18 and TRBJ1-4; no reliable D call. The CDR3 loop spans 13 amino acids. Trimming took off 8 bases at V and 2 bases at J, with 9 bases between the two ends. Germline V gene sequence: CDR1 KGHSH, CDR2 LQKENI. The CDR3 is CASRVGTNEKLFF. The CDR3 DNA reads as TGTGCCAGCCGTGTTGGGACTAATGAAAAACTGTTTTTT.

The chain recombines TRBV7-2 with TRBJ2-1; no clear D gene. Looked up from germline, CDR1 is SGHTA and CDR2 is FQGNSA. CDR3 length: 16 residues. V was shortened by 1 base and J by 4 bases, with 14 bases between the two germline ends. CDR3 coding DNA: TGTGCCAGCAGCTTAGGCCCGGCCGGCGGTTACAATGAGCAGTTCTTC. This translates into CASSLGPAGGYNEQFF.

CDR3 protein: CASSSSTEAFF. The CDR3 DNA reads as TGTGCCAGCAGCTCCAGCACTGAAGCTTTCTTT. The V call is TRBV6-5, the J call TRBJ1-1, with D hard to call. CDR1 MNHEY and CDR2 SVGAGI come from the germline V gene. This CDR3 contains 11 residues. Trimming removed 6 bases at V and 4 bases at J, with 6 bases between.